A selection of T cell receptor beta chains follows, all from one sample in a study of blood T cells in healthy people across ages. TCRdb used MiXCR to reprocess the 5' RACE reads, holding one entry per CDR3 protein. The sample lists just over 800,000 distinct CDR3 sequences; approximately 65% were seen once. Material for sequencing was blood. The receptors originated from a man aged 25 to 40 in good health. The CDR3 runs from the conserved cysteine through the conserved F or W. A D gene is named only where the DNA matches it firmly. A row's size may be missing; if present it is once, few, many or a size class.

TRBJ1-5	15	.	few	TRBV2	CASSDMGAPNQPQHF	TGTGCCAGCAGTGACATGGGGGCACCCAATCAGCCCCAGCATTTT
TRBJ2-1	15	.	few	TRBV6-5	CASSPPATAWNEQFF	TGTGCCAGCAGTCCACCCGCTACCGCCTGGAATGAGCAGTTCTTC
TRBJ2-1	13	.	.	TRBV29-1	CSGMTGANNEQFF	TGCAGCGGAATGACCGGGGCCAACAATGAGCAGTTCTTC
TRBJ2-5	15	.	few	TRBV6-1	CASSPQGRGWETQYF	TGTGCCAGCTCCCCCCAGGGGAGAGGTTGGGAGACCCAGTACTTC
TRBJ2-1	16	.	.	TRBV7-9	CASSLVDSYSYNEQFF	TGTGCCAGCAGCTTAGTAGACAGCTACTCCTACAATGAGCAGTTCTTC
TRBJ2-2	15	.	once	TRBV6-5	CASSYSLGNTGELFF	TGTGCCAGCAGTTACTCGCTCGGGAACACCGGGGAGCTGTTTTTT
TRBJ2-5	14	TRBD1	.	TRBV20-1	CSARGQGHQETQYF	TGCAGTGCTCGGGGACAGGGACACCAAGAGACCCAGTACTTC
TRBJ1-5	13	.	.	TRBV20-1	CSARGGFNQPQHF	TGCAGTGCTAGAGGAGGCTTCAATCAGCCCCAGCATTTT
TRBJ2-7	13	.	few	TRBV14	CASSQGTTHKQYF	TGTGCCAGCAGCCAAGGGACAACCCACAAGCAGTACTTC
TRBJ2-1	13	TRBD1	.	TRBV7-9	CTAIDRVGNEQFF	TGTACCGCGATAGACAGGGTTGGCAATGAGCAGTTCTTC
TRBJ2-5	14	.	.	TRBV7-9	CASSLLLPLETQYF	TGTGCCAGCAGCTTACTCCTCCCTCTCGAGACCCAGTACTTC
TRBJ2-7	12	.	many	TRBV12-3/TRBV12-4	CASSLLQSEQYF	TGTGCCAGCAGTTTGTTACAGTCCGAGCAGTACTTC
TRBJ1-2	13	TRBD1	.	TRBV29-1	CSVVQTGGIGYTF	TGTAGCGTAGTACAGACAGGGGGCATTGGCTACACCTTC
TRBJ1-2	15	TRBD1	.	TRBV27	CASRRGRGTAYGYTF	TGTGCCAGCCGACGGGGACGAGGGACAGCCTATGGCTACACCTTC
TRBJ2-1	16	.	few	TRBV11-2	CASSRIRGTHLNEQFF	TGTGCCAGCAGCCGAATACGCGGAACCCATCTTAATGAGCAGTTCTTC
TRBJ2-1	15	.	few	TRBV28	CASTLSGGPYNEQFF	TGTGCCAGCACTCTCTCGGGGGGCCCATACAATGAGCAGTTCTTC
TRBJ2-1	15	.	.	TRBV10-3	CAISESGEDYNEQFF	TGTGCCATCAGTGAATCGGGGGAAGACTACAATGAGCAGTTCTTC
TRBJ1-2	16	.	few	TRBV19	CASSRLGSDYNYGYTF	TGTGCCAGTAGTAGACTGGGGAGCGATTACAACTATGGCTACACCTTC
TRBJ2-3	16	TRBD2	.	TRBV2	CASGGVAGSPGDTQYF	TGTGCCAGTGGAGGGGTAGCGGGGTCACCGGGAGATACGCAGTATTTT
TRBJ2-7	15	.	many	TRBV4-3	CASSQGPGRSYEQYF	TGCGCCAGCAGCCAGGGCCCAGGGCGCTCCTACGAGCAGTACTTC
TRBJ2-5	16	.	.	TRBV3-1	CASSQVWQGEGETQYF	TGTGCCAGCAGCCAAGTTTGGCAGGGCGAGGGAGAGACCCAGTACTTC
TRBJ2-1	14	.	.	TRBV15	CATKYSSSYNEQFF	TGTGCCACCAAATACTCGAGCTCCTACAATGAGCAGTTCTTC
TRBJ2-5	14	.	.	TRBV12-3/TRBV12-4	CASSFSAGRETQYF	TGTGCCAGCAGTTTTTCGGCGGGGCGGGAGACCCAGTACTTC
TRBJ2-4	20	TRBD2	few	TRBV15	CATSRDVFGGGILAKNIQYF	TGTGCCACCAGCAGAGATGTTTTTGGCGGGGGTATTCTAGCCAAAAACATTCAGTACTTC
TRBJ2-7	15	.	.	TRBV27	CASSSRGIGTYEQYF	TGTGCCAGCAGTTCCCGTGGCATCGGGACCTACGAGCAGTACTTC
TRBJ1-2	14	.	.	TRBV7-2	CASSLESQLDGYTF	TGTGCCAGCAGCTTAGAGTCTCAGCTAGATGGCTACACCTTC
TRBJ1-4	15	.	.	TRBV5-1	CASSLGTERNEKLFF	TGCGCCAGCAGCTTGGGGACAGAGAGGAATGAAAAACTGTTTTTT
TRBJ2-7	11	.	.	TRBV29-1	CSARTPSEQYF	TGCAGCGCACGTACCCCGTCCGAGCAGTACTTC
TRBJ2-2	16	.	once	TRBV9	CASSVSTGTNTGELFF	TGTGCCAGCAGCGTAAGCACCGGGACCAACACCGGGGAGCTGTTTTTT
TRBJ1-2	16	.	.	TRBV3-1	CASSQETGRISYGYTF	TGTGCCAGCAGCCAAGAAACAGGGCGGATTAGCTATGGCTACACCTTC
TRBJ2-1	15	TRBD2	few	TRBV2	CASSLERGGNNEQFF	TGTGCCAGCAGCCTAGAGCGGGGGGGAAACAATGAGCAGTTCTTC
TRBJ1-6	14	.	.	TRBV20-1	CSANPDRLYSPLHF	TGCAGTGCCAACCCCGACCGATTATATTCACCCCTCCACTTT
TRBJ2-5	14	TRBD1	.	TRBV7-2	CASSFGEGAETQYF	TGTGCCAGCAGCTTTGGTGAGGGGGCAGAGACCCAGTACTTC
TRBJ2-1	14	.	.	TRBV10-3	CAISEVLARGEQFF	TGTGCCATCAGTGAGGTCCTAGCCAGAGGTGAGCAGTTCTTC
TRBJ1-4	16	TRBD1	.	TRBV11-2	CASSSPPGTGVEKLFF	TGTGCCAGCAGCTCCCCTCCCGGGACAGGGGTTGAAAAACTGTTTTTT
TRBJ2-5	11	TRBD2	.	TRBV2	CASSEAGREYF	TGTGCCAGCAGTGAAGCGGGGAGGGAGTACTTC
TRBJ2-1	16	.	.	TRBV7-7	CASSLAFGRNHNEQFF	TGTGCTAGCAGCTTAGCGTTCGGGAGAAATCACAATGAGCAGTTCTTC
TRBJ2-1	13	.	.	TRBV7-7	CASSLDGDNEQFF	TGTGCTAGCAGCTTGGACGGGGACAATGAGCAGTTCTTC
TRBJ1-2	13	.	few	TRBV5-5	CASIPMGGAGYTF	TGTGCCAGCATCCCTATGGGAGGGGCTGGCTACACCTTC
TRBJ2-1	15	.	.	TRBV9	CASNGGLDGYNEQFF	TGTGCCAGCAACGGAGGGTTGGATGGCTACAATGAGCAGTTCTTC
TRBJ2-3	16	.	.	TRBV20-1	CSARGWVRILTDTQYF	TGCAGTGCTAGAGGTTGGGTGAGAATACTCACAGATACGCAGTATTTT
TRBJ2-4	15	TRBD1	few	TRBV28	CASRETGTGGARQYF	TGTGCCAGCAGAGAAACCGGGACAGGGGGCGCGAGGCAGTACTTC
TRBJ2-7	18	TRBD2	.	TRBV29-1	CSVEGGTSGGGPYNEQYF	TGCAGCGTTGAAGGGGGGACTAGCGGGGGAGGACCCTACAATGAGCAGTACTTC
TRBJ2-7	12	.	.	TRBV29-1	CSVGLDSYEQYF	TGCAGCGTTGGACTAGACAGCTACGAGCAGTACTTC
TRBJ2-7	15	TRBD2	.	TRBV7-2	CASSSSGGAFREQYF	TGTGCCAGCAGTTCTAGCGGGGGGGCCTTTCGAGAGCAGTACTTC
TRBJ1-5	16	TRBD1	few	TRBV4-3	CASSLSRDRENQPQHF	TGCGCCAGCAGCCTCAGCCGGGACAGGGAAAATCAGCCCCAGCATTTT
TRBJ2-1	16	.	.	TRBV20-1	CSASEGLESTYNEQFF	TGCAGTGCTAGCGAAGGACTGGAATCTACCTACAATGAGCAGTTCTTC
TRBJ2-7	15	.	.	TRBV28	CASSSPGGDRYEQYF	TGTGCCAGCAGTTCTCCCGGCGGGGATCGCTACGAGCAGTACTTC
TRBJ2-1	13	.	many	TRBV5-1	CASSLGLYNEQFF	TGTGCCAGCAGCCTGGGACTCTACAATGAGCAGTTCTTC
TRBJ1-6	15	.	.	TRBV4-3	CASSQDRAANSPLHF	TGCGCCAGCAGCCAAGATCGGGCAGCCAATTCACCCCTCCACTTT
TRBJ1-5	14	.	few	TRBV7-9	CASSVGSGNQPQHF	TGTGCCAGCAGCGTAGGATCGGGGAATCAGCCCCAGCATTTT
TRBJ1-2	13	TRBD1	.	TRBV10-3	CATLTGGGSGYTF	TGTGCCACACTGACAGGGGGCGGTTCGGGCTACACCTTC
TRBJ1-4	15	.	.	TRBV5-1	CASSLDSVSSEKLFF	TGCGCCAGCAGCTTGGACTCCGTGAGTAGTGAAAAACTGTTTTTT
TRBJ1-2	14	.	.	TRBV12-3/TRBV12-4	CASSSGTAGYGYTF	TGTGCCAGCAGTTCTGGAACAGCGGGCTATGGCTACACCTTC
TRBJ2-7	14	TRBD1	.	TRBV7-8	CASSYDRGPYEQYF	TGTGCCAGCAGCTACGACAGGGGCCCCTACGAGCAGTACTTC